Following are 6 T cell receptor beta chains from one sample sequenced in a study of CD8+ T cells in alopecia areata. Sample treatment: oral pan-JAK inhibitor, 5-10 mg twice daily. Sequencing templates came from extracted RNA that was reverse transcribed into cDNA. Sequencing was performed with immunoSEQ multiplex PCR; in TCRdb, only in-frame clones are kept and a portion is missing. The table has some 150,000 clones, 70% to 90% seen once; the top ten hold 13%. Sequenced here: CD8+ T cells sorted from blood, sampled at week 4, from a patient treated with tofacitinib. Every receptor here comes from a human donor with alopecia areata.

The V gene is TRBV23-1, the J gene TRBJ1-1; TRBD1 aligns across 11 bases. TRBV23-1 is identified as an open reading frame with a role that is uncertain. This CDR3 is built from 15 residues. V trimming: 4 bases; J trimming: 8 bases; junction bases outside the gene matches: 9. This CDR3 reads CASSRPGQGAREAFF. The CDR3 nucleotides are TGCGCCAGCAGTCGACCCGGACAGGGGGCTCGGGAAGCTTTCTTT.

CDR3 coding DNA: TGTGCCAGCAGCCCCCCCAGGAGATCCTCCTACGAGCAGTACTTC. It yields the protein CASSPPRRSSYEQYF. The J gene is TRBJ2-7, the V gene TRBV13; no definite D call. The CDR3 has 15 amino acids. From germline, CDR1 is PRHDT and CDR2 FYEKMQ (reference sequence). Trimming removed 5 bases from V and 0 bases from J, with 14 bases in between.

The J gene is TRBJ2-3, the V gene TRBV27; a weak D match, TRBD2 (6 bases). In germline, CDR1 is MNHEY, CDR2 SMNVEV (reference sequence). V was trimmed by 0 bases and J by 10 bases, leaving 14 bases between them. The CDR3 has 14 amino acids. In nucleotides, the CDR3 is TGTGCCAGCAGTTTATCCAGTAGGGACTCCCCGCAGTATTTT. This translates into CASSLSSRDSPQYF.

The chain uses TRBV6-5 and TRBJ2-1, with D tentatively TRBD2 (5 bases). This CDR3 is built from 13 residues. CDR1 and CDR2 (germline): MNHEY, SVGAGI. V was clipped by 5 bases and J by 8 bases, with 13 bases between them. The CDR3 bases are TGTGCCAGCAGTCGAGACTACGACGATGAGCAGTTCTTC. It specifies CASSRDYDDEQFF.

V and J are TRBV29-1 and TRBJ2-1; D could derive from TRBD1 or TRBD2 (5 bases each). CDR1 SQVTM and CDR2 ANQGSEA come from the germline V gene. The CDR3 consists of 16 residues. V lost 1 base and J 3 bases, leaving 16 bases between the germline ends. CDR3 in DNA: TGCAGCGTTGAAGGGTCGGGGCACCAGAACTACAATGAGCAGTTCTTC. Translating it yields CSVEGSGHQNYNEQFF.

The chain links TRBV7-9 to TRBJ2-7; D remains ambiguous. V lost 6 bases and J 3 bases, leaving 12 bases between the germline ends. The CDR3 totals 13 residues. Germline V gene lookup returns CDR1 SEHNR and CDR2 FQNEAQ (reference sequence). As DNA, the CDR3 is TGTGCCAGCAGTGGGGATGGGGACTACGAGCAGTACTTC. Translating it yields CASSGDGDYEQYF.